This T cell receptor beta chain was sequenced for a study of blood T cell repertoires in COVID-19. Turning to the study itself: Specimens from acute and convalescent COVID-19 originated in the United States, Italy and Spain. T cells, B-cell-depleted T cells, or PBMCs supplied cDNA or gDNA.

The germline V gene encodes CDR1 SEHNR and CDR2 FQNEAQ (reference sequence). The CDR3 is 15 residues long. V gave up 3 bases and J gave up 4 bases; unmatched junction bases: 4. Per the study methods: How many nucleated cells were present was estimated from reference gene primer amplification. Repertoires were generated with immunoSEQ multiplex PCR, while TCRdb's copy carries only in-frame clones and drops some. The D gene and trimming were derived from the DNA, and the V and J assignments and clone size from that table. The sample lists tens of thousands of clones; around 80% were seen once. V gene TRBV7-9 combines with J gene TRBJ2-3; 10 positions match TRBD1. The sample comprised peripheral blood. The clonotype was recovered from an elderly woman with acute or convalescent COVID-19. In DNA form, the CDR3 reads TGTGCCAGCAGCTTGACAGGGGGCGCCCCAGATACGCAGTATTTT. Translation gives CASSLTGGAPDTQYF.